This T cell receptor beta chain came from a study of cytomegalovirus exposure and HLA in healthy donors. For this clone: The antigen is undetermined.

Study observations and caveats: A link between a missense DCLRE1C variant and TCR beta V- and J-gene trimming emerged from a later analysis. About 87% or about 30% of the time was how often most TCR beta V segments were productive, according to an earlier analysis.

The CDR3 runs to 13 residues. Trimming took off 5 bases at V and 5 bases at J, with 13 bases between the two ends. The V gene's germline CDR1 is MNHEY and CDR2 SMNVEV (reference sequence). In the PCR, 60 Vbeta and 13 Jbeta primers were used. Generated by immunoSEQ multiplex PCR, the TCRdb table keeps only in-frame clones and is missing some. This sample yields under 250,000 clones, of which more than 75% are seen a single time; 6% belongs to the top ten. The V gene is TRBV27, the J gene TRBJ2-7, with D tentatively TRBD1 (5 bases). The clonotype comes from a man in his forties in good health and CMV-seropositive. The sequenced sample consisted of PBMCs. CDR3 protein: CASSPSTGHEQYF. The CDR3 DNA reads TGTGCCAGCAGTCCGAGCACAGGCCACGAGCAGTACTTC.